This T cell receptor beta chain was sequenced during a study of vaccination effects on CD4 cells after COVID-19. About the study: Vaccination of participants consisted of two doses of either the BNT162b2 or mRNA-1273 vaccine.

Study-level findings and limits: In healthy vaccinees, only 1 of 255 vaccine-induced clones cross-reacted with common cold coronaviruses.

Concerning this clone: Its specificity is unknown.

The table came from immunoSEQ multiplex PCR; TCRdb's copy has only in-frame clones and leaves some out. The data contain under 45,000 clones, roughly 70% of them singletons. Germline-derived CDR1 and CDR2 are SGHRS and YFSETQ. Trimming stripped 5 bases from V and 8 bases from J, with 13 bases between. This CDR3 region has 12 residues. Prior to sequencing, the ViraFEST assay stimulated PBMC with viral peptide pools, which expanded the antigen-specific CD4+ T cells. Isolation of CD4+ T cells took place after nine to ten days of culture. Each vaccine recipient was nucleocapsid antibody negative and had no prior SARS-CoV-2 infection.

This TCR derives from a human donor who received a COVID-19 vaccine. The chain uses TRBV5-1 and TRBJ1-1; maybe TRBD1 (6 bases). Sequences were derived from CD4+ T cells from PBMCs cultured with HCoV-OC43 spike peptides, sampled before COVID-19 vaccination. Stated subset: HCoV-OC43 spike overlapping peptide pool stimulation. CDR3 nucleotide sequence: TGCGCCAGCAGAGAGGGGGTGGGAGAAGCTTTCTTT. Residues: CASREGVGEAFF. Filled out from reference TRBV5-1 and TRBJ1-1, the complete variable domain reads KAGVTQTPRYLIKTRGQQVTLSCSPISGHRSVSWYQQTPGQGLQFLFEYFSETQRNKGNFPGRFSGRQFSNSRSEMNVSTLELGDSALYLCASREGVGEAFFGQGTRLTVV.